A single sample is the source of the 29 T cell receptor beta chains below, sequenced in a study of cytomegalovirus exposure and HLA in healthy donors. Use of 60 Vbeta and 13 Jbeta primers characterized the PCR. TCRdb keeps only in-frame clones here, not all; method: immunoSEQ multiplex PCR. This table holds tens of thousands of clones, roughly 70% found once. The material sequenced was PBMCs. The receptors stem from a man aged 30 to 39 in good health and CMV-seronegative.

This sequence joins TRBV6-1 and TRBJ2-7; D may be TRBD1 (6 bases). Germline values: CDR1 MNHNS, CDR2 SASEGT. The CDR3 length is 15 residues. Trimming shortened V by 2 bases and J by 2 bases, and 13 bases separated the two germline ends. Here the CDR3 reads CASSERGTVTYEQYF. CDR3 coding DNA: TGTGCCAGCAGTGAAAGGGGGACGGTGACCTACGAGCAGTACTTC.

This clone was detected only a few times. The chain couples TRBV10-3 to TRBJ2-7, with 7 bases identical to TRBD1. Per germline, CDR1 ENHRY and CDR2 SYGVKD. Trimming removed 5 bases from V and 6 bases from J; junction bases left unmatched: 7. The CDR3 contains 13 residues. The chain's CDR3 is CAISIDRAAEQYF. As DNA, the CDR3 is TGTGCCATCAGTATAGACAGGGCAGCCGAGCAGTACTTC.

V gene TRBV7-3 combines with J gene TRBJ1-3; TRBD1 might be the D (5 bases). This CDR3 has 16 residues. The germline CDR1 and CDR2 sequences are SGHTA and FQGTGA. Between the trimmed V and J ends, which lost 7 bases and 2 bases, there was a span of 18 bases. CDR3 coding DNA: TGTGCCAGCACCCGAGCGGCGGGGGAGGCTGGAAACACCATATATTTT. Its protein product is CASTRAAGEAGNTIYF.

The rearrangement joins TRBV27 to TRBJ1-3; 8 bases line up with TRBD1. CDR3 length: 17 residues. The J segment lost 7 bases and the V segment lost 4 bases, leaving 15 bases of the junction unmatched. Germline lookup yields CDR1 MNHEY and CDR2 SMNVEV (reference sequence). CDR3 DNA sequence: TGTGCCAGCAGTTCAACACAAACCAACCGGGACAGGAACACCATATATTTT. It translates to CASSSTQTNRDRNTIYF.

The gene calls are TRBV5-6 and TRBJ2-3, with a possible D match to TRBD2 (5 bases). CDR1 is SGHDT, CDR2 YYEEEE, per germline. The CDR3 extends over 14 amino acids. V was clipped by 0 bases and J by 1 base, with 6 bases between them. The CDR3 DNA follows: TGTGCCAGCAGCTTGGGAGCGGGCACAGATACGCAGTATTTT. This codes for CASSLGAGTDTQYF.

The CDR3: CASSSTGREQYF. As DNA, the CDR3 is TGCGCCAGCAGCTCAACAGGGCGCGAGCAGTACTTC. The chain carries TRBV5-1 and TRBJ2-7, with D possibly TRBD1 on 6 matching bases. This CDR3 comprises 12 residues. Deletions cut 3 bases from V and 6 bases from J, with 10 bases between. Germline CDR1 reads SGHRS; CDR2 reads YFSETQ.

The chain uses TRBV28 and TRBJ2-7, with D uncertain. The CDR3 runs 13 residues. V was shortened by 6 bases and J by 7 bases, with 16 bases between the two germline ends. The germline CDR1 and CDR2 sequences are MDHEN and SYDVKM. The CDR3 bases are TGTGCCAGCAGCCCAATAAATCGTGCGGAGCAGTACTTC. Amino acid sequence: CASSPINRAEQYF.

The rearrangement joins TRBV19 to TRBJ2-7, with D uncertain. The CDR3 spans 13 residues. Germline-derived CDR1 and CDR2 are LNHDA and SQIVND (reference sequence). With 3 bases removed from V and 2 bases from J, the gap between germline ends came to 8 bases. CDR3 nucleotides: TGTGCCAGTAGTATGGGCGTACCCTACGAGCAGTACTTC. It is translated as CASSMGVPYEQYF.

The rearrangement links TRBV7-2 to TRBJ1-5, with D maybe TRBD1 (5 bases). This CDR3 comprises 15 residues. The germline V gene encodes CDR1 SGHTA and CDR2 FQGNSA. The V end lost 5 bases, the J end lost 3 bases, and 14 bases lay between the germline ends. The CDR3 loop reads CASSLQGGYNQPQHF. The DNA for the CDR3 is TGTGCCAGCAGCCTCCAGGGAGGTTACAATCAGCCCCAGCATTTT.

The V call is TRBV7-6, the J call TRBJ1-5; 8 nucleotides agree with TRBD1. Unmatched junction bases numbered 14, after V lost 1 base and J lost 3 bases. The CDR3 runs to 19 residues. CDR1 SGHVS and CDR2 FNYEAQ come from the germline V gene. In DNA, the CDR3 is TGTGCCAGCAGCTTAGGACCAGGGGGCAATGAGGAAAACAATCAGCCCCAGCATTTT. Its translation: CASSLGPGGNEENNQPQHF.

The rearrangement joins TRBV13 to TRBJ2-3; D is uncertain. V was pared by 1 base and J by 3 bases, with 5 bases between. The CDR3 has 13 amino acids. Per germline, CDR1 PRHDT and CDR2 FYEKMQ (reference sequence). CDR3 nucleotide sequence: TGTGCCAGCAGCTTAGTCAGAACAGATACGCAGTATTTT. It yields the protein CASSLVRTDTQYF.

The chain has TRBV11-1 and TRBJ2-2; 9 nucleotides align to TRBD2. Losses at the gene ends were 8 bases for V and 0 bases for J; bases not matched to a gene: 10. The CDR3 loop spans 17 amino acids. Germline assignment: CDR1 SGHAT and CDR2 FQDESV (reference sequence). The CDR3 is CASRPVGGGANTGELFF. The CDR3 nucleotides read TGTGCCAGCCGCCCGGTCGGCGGGGGGGCGAACACCGGGGAGCTGTTTTTT.

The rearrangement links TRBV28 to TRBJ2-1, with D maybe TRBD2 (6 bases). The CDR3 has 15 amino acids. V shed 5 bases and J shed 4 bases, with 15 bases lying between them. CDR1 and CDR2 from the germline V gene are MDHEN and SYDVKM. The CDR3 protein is CASSQALGGYNEQFF. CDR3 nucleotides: TGTGCCAGCAGTCAAGCACTGGGGGGATACAATGAGCAGTTCTTC.

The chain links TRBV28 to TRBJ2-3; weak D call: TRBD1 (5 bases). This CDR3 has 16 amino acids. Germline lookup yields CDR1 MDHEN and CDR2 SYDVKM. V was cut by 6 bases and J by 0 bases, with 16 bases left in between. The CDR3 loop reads CASSPSGRPSTDTQYF. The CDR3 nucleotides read TGTGCCAGCAGCCCGTCAGGGCGGCCGAGCACAGATACGCAGTATTTT.

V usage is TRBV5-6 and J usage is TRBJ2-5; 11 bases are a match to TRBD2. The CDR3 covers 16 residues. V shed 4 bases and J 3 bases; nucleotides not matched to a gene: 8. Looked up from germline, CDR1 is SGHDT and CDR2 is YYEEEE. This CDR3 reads CASSTRSSGGKETQYF. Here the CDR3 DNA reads TGTGCCAGCAGCACCAGGTCTAGCGGGGGGAAAGAGACCCAGTACTTC.

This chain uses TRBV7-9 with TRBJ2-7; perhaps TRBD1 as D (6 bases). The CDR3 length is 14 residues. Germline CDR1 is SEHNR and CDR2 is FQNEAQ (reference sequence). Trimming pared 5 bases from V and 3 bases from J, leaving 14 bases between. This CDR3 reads CASSPDSRFYEQYF. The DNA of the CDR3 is TGTGCCAGCAGCCCGGACAGTCGGTTCTACGAGCAGTACTTC.

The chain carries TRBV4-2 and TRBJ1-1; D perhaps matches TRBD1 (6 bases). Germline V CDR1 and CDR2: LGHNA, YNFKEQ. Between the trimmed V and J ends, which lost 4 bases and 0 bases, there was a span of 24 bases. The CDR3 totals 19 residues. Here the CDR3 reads CASSRRGGAHFFMNTEAFF. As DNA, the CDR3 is TGTGCCAGCAGCCGGCGGGGGGGGGCGCACTTTTTTATGAACACTGAAGCTTTCTTT.

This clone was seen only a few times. CDR3 protein: CASSFPGQNYGYTF. CDR3 DNA sequence: TGTGCCAGCAGCTTCCCTGGACAGAACTATGGCTACACCTTC. This sequence joins TRBV7-2 and TRBJ1-2; possibly TRBD1 for D (6 bases). Between the trimmed V and J ends, which lost 3 bases and 2 bases, there was a span of 10 bases. The CDR3 length is 14 residues. Germline CDR1 SGHTA, CDR2 FQGNSA.

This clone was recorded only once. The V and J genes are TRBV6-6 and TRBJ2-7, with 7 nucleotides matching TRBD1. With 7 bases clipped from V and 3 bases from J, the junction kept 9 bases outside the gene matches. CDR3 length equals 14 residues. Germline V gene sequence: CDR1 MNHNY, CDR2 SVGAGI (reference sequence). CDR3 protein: CASKRYRGNYEQYF. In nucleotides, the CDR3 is TGTGCCAGCAAGAGATACAGGGGAAACTACGAGCAGTACTTC.

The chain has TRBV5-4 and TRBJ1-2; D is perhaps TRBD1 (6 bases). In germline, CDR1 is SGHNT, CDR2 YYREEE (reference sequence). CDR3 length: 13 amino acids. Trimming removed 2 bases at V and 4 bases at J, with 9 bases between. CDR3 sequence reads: CASSLGQSYGYTF. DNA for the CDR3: TGTGCCAGCAGCTTAGGACAGTCCTATGGCTACACCTTC.

CDR3 amino acids: CASNRLSDPEAFF. The CDR3 DNA follows: TGTGCCAGCAACCGACTGTCAGACCCTGAAGCTTTCTTT. The chain links TRBV11-2 to TRBJ1-1; D remains unclear. CDR1 is SGHAT, CDR2 FQNNGV, per germline. The CDR3 contains 13 residues. The ends were cut back, 7 bases at V and 6 bases at J, with 15 bases in the middle.

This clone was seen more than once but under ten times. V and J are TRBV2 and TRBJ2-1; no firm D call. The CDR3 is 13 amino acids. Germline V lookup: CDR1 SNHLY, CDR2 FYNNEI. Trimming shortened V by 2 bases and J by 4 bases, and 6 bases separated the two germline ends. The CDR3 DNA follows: TGTGCCAGCAGTGAATCCAGGTACAATGAGCAGTTCTTC. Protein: CASSESRYNEQFF.

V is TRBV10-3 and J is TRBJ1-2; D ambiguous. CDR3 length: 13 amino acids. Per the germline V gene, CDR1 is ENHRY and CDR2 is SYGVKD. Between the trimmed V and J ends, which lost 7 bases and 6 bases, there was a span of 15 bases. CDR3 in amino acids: CAITPREEDGYTF. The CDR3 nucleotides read TGTGCCATCACCCCCCGGGAGGAGGATGGCTACACCTTC.

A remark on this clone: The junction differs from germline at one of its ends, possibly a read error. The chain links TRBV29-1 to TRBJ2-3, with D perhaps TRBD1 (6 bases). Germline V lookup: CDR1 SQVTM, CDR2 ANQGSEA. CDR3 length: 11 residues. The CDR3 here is CSVGGSGTTIF. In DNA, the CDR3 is TGCAGCGTTGGGGGCTCCGGGACAACAATTTTT.

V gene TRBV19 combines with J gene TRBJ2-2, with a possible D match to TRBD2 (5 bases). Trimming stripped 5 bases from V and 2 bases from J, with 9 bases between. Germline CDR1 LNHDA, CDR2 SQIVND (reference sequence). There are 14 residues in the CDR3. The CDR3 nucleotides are TGTGCCAGTAGTGCCGGGATAAACACCGGGGAGCTGTTTTTT. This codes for CASSAGINTGELFF.

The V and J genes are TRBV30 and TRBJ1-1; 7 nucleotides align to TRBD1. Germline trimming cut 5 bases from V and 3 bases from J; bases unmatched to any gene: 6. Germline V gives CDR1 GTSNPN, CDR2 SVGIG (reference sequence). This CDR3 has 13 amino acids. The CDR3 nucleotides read TGTGCCTGGGGGGACAGACGAGACACTGAAGCTTTCTTT. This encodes CAWGDRRDTEAFF.

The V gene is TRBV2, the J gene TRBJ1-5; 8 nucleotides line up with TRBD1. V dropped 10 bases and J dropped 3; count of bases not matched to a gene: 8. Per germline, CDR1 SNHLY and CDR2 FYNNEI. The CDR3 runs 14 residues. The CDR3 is CATKQGEDNQPQHF. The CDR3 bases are TGTGCCACGAAACAGGGGGAGGACAATCAGCCCCAGCATTTT.

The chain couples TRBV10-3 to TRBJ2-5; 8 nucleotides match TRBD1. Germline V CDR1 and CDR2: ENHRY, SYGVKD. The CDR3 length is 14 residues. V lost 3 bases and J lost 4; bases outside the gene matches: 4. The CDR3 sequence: CAISDQGAGETQYF. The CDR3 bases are TGTGCCATCAGTGATCAGGGGGCCGGAGAGACCCAGTACTTC.

The chain's CDR3 is CAWSPKETQYF. CDR3 DNA: TGTGCCTGGAGCCCAAAAGAGACCCAGTACTTC. The chain joins TRBV30 to TRBJ2-5; D call uncertain. This CDR3 is 11 amino acids long. The V gene's germline CDR1 is GTSNPN and CDR2 SVGIG (reference sequence). Trimming stripped 3 bases from V and 3 bases from J, with 5 bases between.